The TCR beta chain under discussion was sequenced for a study of shared clonotypes between healthy human individuals. V was cut by 0 bases and J by 2 bases, with 3 bases left in between. Germline V gene data show CDR1 as SGHKS and CDR2 as YYEKEE (reference sequence). This CDR3 spans 13 amino acids. Data came from immunoSEQ multiplex PCR; TCRdb stores just in-frame clones and leaves some out. The data show around 700,000 clones, about 90% seen once. The naive CD8 subset, CD45RO-negative cells positively selected for CCR7, excluded terminally differentiated effector memory CD45RA+ cells. The chain joins TRBV5-5 to TRBJ2-1; D is uncertain. This TCR was sampled from a man between 25 and 39 years old in good health. The sequenced material came from naive CD8+ T cells sorted from blood. Here the CDR3 reads CASSLGPYNEQFF. The CDR3 DNA is TGTGCCAGCAGCTTGGGACCCTACAATGAGCAGTTCTTC.